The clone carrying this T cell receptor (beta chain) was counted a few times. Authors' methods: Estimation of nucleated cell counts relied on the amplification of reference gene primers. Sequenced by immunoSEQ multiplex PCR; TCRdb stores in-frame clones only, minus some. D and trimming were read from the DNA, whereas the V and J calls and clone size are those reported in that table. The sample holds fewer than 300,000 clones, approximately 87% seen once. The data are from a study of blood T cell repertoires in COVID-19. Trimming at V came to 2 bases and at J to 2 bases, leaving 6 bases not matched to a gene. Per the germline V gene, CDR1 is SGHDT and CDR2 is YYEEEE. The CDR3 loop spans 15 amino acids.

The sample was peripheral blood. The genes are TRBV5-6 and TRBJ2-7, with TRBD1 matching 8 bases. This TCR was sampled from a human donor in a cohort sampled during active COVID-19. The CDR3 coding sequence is TGTGCCAGCAGCTTAGTATGGACAGGGACCTACGAGCAGTACTTC. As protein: CASSLVWTGTYEQYF.